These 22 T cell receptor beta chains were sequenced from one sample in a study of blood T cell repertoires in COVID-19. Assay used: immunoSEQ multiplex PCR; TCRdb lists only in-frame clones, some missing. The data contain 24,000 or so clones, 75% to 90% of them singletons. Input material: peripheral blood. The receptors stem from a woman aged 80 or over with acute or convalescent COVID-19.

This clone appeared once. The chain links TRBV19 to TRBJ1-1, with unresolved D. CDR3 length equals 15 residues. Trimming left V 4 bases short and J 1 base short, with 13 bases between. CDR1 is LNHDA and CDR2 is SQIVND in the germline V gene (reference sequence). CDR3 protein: CASSRTWQKNTEAFF. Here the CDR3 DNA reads TGTGCCAGTAGTAGAACGTGGCAGAAGAACACTGAAGCTTTCTTT. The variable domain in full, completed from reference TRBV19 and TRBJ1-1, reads DGGITQSPKYLFRKEGQNVTLSCEQNLNHDAMYWYRQDPGQGLRLIYYSQIVNDFQKGDIAEGYSVSREKKESFPLTVTSAQKNPTAFYLCASSRTWQKNTEAFFGQGTRLTVV.

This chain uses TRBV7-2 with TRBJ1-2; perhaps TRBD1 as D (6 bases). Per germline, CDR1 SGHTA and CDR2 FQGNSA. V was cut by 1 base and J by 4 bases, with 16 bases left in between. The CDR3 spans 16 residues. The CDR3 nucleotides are TGTGCCAGCAGCTTAGAGACAGGCTACGCCCTCTATGGCTACACCTTC. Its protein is CASSLETGYALYGYTF.

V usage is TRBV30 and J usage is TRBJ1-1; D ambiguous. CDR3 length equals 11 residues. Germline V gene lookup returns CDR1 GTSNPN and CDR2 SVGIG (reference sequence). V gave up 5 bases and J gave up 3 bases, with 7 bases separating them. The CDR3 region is CAWAGDTEAFF. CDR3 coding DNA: TGTGCCTGGGCAGGCGACACTGAAGCTTTCTTT.

CDR3 DNA sequence: TGTGCCATCAGTGCGGCAACAAGCGGGCGGAACACCGGGGAGCTGTTTTTT. Translated: CAISAATSGRNTGELFF. The V gene is TRBV10-3, the J gene TRBJ2-2; possibly TRBD2 for D (6 bases). The ends were cut back, 4 bases at V and 1 base at J, with 16 bases in the middle. This CDR3 is built from 17 residues. In germline, CDR1 is ENHRY, CDR2 SYGVKD.

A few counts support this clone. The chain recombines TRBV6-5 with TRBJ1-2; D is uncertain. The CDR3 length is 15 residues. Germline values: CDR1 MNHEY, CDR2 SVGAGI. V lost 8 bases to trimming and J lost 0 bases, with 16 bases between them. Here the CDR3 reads CASVLEGYANYGYTF. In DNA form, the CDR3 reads TGTGCCAGCGTGCTAGAAGGCTACGCTAACTATGGCTACACCTTC.

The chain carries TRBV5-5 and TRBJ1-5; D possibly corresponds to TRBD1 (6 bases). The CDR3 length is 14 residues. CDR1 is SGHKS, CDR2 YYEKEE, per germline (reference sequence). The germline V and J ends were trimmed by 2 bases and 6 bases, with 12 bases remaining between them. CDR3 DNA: TGTGCCAGCAGCTTATCTGGGGGCAGTCAGCCCCAGCATTTT. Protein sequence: CASSLSGGSQPQHF.

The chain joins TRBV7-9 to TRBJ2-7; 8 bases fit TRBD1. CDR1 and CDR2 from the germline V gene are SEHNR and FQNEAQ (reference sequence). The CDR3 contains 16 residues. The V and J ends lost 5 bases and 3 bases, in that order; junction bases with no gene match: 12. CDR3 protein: CASSPIPDRGGYEQYF. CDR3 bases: TGTGCCAGCAGCCCAATCCCAGACAGGGGAGGCTACGAGCAGTACTTC. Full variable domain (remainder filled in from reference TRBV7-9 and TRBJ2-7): DTGVSQNPRHKITKRGQNVTFRCDPISEHNRLYWYRQTLGQGPEFLTYFQNEAQLEKSRLLSDRFSAERPKGSFSTLEIQRTEQGDSAMYLCASSPIPDRGGYEQYFGPGTRLTVT.

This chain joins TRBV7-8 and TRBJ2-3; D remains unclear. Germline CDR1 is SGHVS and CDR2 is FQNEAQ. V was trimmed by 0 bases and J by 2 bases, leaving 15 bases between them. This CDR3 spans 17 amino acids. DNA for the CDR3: TGTGCCAGCAGCTTAGCAGGTCAGACACCACTCACAGATACGCAGTATTTT. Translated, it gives CASSLAGQTPLTDTQYF. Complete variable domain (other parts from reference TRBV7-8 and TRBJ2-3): GAGVSQSPRYKVAKRGQDVALRCDPISGHVSLFWYQQALGQGPEFLTYFQNEAQLDKSGLPSDRFFAERPEGSVSTLKIQRTQQEDSAVYLCASSLAGQTPLTDTQYFGPGTRLTVL.

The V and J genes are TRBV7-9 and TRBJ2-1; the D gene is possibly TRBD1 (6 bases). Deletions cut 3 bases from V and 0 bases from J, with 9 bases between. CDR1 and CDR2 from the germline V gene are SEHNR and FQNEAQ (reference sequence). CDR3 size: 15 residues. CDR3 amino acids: CASSFTTGSYNEQFF. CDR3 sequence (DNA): TGTGCCAGCAGCTTCACGACAGGCTCCTACAATGAGCAGTTCTTC.

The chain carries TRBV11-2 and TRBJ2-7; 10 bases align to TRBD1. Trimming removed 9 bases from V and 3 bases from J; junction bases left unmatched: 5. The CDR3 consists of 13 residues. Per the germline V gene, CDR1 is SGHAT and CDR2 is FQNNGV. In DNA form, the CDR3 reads TGTGCCAGTAAACGGACAGGGGGCTACGAGCAGTACTTC. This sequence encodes CASKRTGGYEQYF.

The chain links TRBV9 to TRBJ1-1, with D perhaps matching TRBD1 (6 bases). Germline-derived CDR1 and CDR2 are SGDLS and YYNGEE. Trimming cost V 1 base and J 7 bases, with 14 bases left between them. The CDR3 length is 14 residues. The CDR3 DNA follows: TGTGCCAGCAGCGTATTAGAGTCGACAGGTGAAGCTTTCTTT. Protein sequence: CASSVLESTGEAFF.

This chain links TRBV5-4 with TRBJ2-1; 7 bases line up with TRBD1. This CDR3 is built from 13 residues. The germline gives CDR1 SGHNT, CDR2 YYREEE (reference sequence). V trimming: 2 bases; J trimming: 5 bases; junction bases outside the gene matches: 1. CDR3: CASSLGTDNEQFF. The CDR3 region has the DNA TGTGCCAGCAGCTTAGGGACAGACAATGAGCAGTTCTTC.

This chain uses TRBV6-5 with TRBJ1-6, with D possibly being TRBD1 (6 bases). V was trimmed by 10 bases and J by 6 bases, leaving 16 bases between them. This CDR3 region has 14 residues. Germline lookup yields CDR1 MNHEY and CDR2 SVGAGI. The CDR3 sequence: CATPGGAGNSPLHF. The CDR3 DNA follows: TGTGCCACCCCGGGGGGGGCCGGTAATTCACCCCTCCACTTT.

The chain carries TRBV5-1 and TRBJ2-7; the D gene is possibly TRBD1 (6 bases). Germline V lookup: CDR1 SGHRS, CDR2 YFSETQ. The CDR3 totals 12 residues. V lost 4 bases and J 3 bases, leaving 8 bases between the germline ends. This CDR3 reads CASSEQGYEQYF. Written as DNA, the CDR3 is TGCGCCAGCAGCGAACAGGGCTACGAGCAGTACTTC.

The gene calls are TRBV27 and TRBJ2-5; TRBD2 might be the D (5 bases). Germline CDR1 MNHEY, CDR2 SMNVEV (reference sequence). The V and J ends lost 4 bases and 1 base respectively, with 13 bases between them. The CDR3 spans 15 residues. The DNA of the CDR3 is TGTGCCAGCAGTTCGGGATTAGGACGCCAAGAGACCCAGTACTTC. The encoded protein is CASSSGLGRQETQYF.

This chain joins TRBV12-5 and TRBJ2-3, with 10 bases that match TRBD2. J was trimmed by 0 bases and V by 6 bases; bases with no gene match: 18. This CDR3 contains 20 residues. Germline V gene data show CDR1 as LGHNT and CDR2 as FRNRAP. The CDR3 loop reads CASGASEGLALGGSTDTQYF. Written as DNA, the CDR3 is TGTGCTAGTGGGGCCTCAGAGGGACTAGCGCTCGGGGGCAGCACAGATACGCAGTATTTT.

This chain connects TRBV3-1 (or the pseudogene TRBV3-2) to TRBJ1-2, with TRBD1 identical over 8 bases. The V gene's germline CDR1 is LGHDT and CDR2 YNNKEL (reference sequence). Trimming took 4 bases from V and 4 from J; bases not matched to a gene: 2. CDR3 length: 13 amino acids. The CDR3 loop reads CASSPQGAYGYTF. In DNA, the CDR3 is TGTGCCAGCAGCCCCCAGGGGGCCTATGGCTACACCTTC.

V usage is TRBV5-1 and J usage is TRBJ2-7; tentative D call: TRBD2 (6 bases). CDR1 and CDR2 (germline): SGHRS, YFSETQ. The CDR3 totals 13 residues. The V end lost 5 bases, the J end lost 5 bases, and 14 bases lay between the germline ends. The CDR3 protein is CASSFHRGNEQYF. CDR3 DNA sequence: TGCGCCAGCAGTTTCCACCGGGGGAACGAGCAGTACTTC.

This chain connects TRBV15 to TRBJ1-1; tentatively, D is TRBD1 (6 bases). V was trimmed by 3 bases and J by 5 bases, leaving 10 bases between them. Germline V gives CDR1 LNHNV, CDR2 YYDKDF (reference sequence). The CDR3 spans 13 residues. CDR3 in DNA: TGTGCCACCAGCAGGACCAGGGGAACTGAAGCTTTCTTT. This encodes CATSRTRGTEAFF.

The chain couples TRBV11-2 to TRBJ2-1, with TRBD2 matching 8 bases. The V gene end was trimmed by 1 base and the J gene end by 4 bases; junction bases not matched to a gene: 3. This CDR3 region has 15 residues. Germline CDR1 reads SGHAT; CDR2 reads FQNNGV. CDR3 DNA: TGTGCCAGCAGCTTAGCTAGCGGGTTTTACAATGAGCAGTTCTTC. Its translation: CASSLASGFYNEQFF.

CDR3 DNA: TGTGCCAGCAGCAGGGGACCCCTCCACTTT. Translation: CASSRGPLHF. The chain combines TRBV6-5 with TRBJ1-6; maybe TRBD1 (6 bases). The CDR3 runs 10 residues. CDR1 is MNHEY and CDR2 is SVGAGI in the germline V gene. V dropped 6 bases and J dropped 12 bases, with 6 bases sitting between them.

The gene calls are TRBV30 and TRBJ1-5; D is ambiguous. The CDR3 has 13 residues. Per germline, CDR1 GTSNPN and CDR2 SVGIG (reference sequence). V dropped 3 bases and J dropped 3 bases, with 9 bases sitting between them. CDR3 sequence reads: CAWSPVLNQPQHF. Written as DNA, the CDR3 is TGTGCCTGGAGCCCAGTCCTCAATCAGCCCCAGCATTTT.